Only one count was recorded for the clone carrying this TCR beta chain. The Seattle site enrolled patients during active infection and followed them longitudinally. This sample stems from a study of blood T cell repertoires in COVID-19. Clones were read by immunoSEQ multiplex PCR, and TCRdb kept only the in-frame ones, dropping some. The data show about 98,000 clones, 87% seen once. Trimming removed 4 bases from V and 2 bases from J, with 8 bases in between. From germline, CDR1 is MNHEY and CDR2 SVGEGT. CDR3 size: 13 residues. V gene TRBV6-2 or TRBV6-3 combines with J gene TRBJ2-5; D is unclear. Sequenced: peripheral blood. The sequence derives from a woman between 45 and 65 years old with COVID-19, enrolled during active disease. The CDR3, as DNA: TGTGCCAGCAGTTTCTCTCGGCAAGAGACCCAGTACTTC. Protein: CASSFSRQETQYF.